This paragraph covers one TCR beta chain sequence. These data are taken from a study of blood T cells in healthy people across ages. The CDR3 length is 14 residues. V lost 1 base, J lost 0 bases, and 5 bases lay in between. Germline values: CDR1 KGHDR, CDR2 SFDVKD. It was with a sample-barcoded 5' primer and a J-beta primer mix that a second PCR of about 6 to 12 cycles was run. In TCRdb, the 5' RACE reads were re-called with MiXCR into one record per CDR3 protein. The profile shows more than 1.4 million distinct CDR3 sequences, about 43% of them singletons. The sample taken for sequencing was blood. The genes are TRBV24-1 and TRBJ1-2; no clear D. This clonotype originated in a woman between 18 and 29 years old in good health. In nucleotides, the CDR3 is TGTGCCACCAGTGATTTCCGGACTAACTATGGCTACACCTTC. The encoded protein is CATSDFRTNYGYTF.